These 30 T cell receptor beta chains share one sample of origin, sequenced in a study of shared clonotypes between healthy human individuals. The table came from immunoSEQ multiplex PCR; TCRdb's copy has only in-frame clones and leaves some out. The sample consists of approximately 2,200,000 clones, about 93% of them appearing once. Positive CCR7 selection of CD45RO-negative cells yielded the naive CD8 cells, and terminally differentiated effector memory CD45RA+ cells were excluded. Sequences were obtained from naive CD8+ T cells from PBMCs. The receptors were gathered from a man between 18 and 29 years old in good health. Some clones in this sample may be carry-over from other donors' samples.

V and J are TRBV11-2 and TRBJ2-5; 7 nucleotides align to TRBD2. V dropped 3 bases and J dropped 6; count of bases not matched to a gene: 13. CDR3 length: 16 amino acids. From germline, CDR1 is SGHAT and CDR2 FQNNGV. CDR3 DNA: TGTGCCAGCAGCTTGTATAGGGAGGGCGGAATGAAGACCCAGTACTTC. This gives the protein CASSLYREGGMKTQYF.

CDR3 loop: CASSEGPDPYNEQFF. The CDR3 nucleotides are TGTGCCAGCAGTGAAGGGCCAGACCCCTACAATGAGCAGTTCTTC. This rearrangement joins TRBV6-4 to TRBJ2-1; D is unresolved. This CDR3 is 15 amino acids long. Germline V gives CDR1 MRHNA, CDR2 SNTAGT. V dropped 3 bases and J dropped 2 bases, with 11 bases sitting between them.

Only one count was recorded for this clone. The same CDR3 arises from other DNA sequences in this sample as well. The chain uses TRBV27 and TRBJ1-4, with TRBD1 as a possible D gene (5 bases). The ends were cut back, 5 bases at V and 8 bases at J, with 15 bases in the middle. Germline V gene sequence: CDR1 MNHEY, CDR2 SMNVEV (reference sequence). This CDR3 is 14 amino acids long. The CDR3 DNA reads TGTGCCAGCAGTCCTGACAGAGTAGGGGAAAAACTGTTTTTT. Protein product: CASSPDRVGEKLFF.

To note about this clone: This same CDR3 is encoded by further DNA sequences in the sample. This chain joins TRBV27 and TRBJ2-1; D is uncertain. Trimming pared 3 bases from V and 6 bases from J, leaving 12 bases between. Germline CDR1 is MNHEY and CDR2 is SMNVEV (reference sequence). The CDR3 runs 14 residues. The chain's CDR3 is CASSLRGVGNEQFF. In nucleotides, the CDR3 is TGTGCCAGCAGTTTGAGAGGAGTAGGCAATGAGCAGTTCTTC.

The V and J genes are TRBV6-5 and TRBJ2-7, with TRBD1 identical over 9 bases. CDR3 length equals 14 residues. Germline V lookup: CDR1 MNHEY, CDR2 SVGAGI. The V gene end was trimmed by 2 bases and the J gene end by 6 bases; junction bases not matched to a gene: 5. CDR3 sequence: CASSYDRGAGEQYF. CDR3 DNA sequence: TGTGCCAGCAGTTACGACAGGGGGGCGGGCGAGCAGTACTTC.

The CDR3 spells CASSRMGATQYF. The CDR3 DNA reads as TGTGCCAGCAGCCGCATGGGGGCCACGCAGTATTTT. This chain uses TRBV5-6 with TRBJ2-3; possible D gene TRBD1, 6 bases. This CDR3 region has 12 residues. V was pared by 4 bases and J by 9 bases, with 12 bases between. Germline assignment: CDR1 SGHDT and CDR2 YYEEEE.

A word on this clone: The sample holds other DNA sequences that translate to the same CDR3. The chain joins TRBV30 to TRBJ2-2; D call uncertain. This CDR3 has 12 residues. V lost 3 bases and J 0 bases, leaving 2 bases between the germline ends. Germline loops: CDR1 GTSNPN, CDR2 SVGIG (reference sequence). The DNA of the CDR3 is TGTGCCTGGAGCGCGAACACCGGGGAGCTGTTTTTT. This sequence encodes CAWSANTGELFF.

The CDR3: CASSPSGSNYEQYF. CDR3 sequence (DNA): TGTGCCAGCAGCCCAAGCGGGAGCAACTACGAGCAGTACTTC. The chain employs TRBV27 and TRBJ2-7; 8 bases are shared with TRBD2. Trimming removed 6 bases from V and 3 bases from J; junction bases left unmatched: 7. This CDR3 comprises 14 residues. Per germline, CDR1 MNHEY and CDR2 SMNVEV (reference sequence).

This clone was seen once. The gene calls are TRBV6-1 and TRBJ1-1, with 11 bases identical to TRBD1. Germline-derived CDR1 and CDR2 are MNHNS and SASEGT. This CDR3 contains 18 residues. V shed 0 bases and J 1 base; nucleotides not matched to a gene: 7. CDR3 nucleotides: TGTGCCAGCAGTGAAGCGCAAAGGGACAGGGGGGAGAACACTGAAGCTTTCTTT. Amino acid sequence: CASSEAQRDRGENTEAFF.

This sequence joins TRBV6-4 and TRBJ1-5; D is possibly TRBD1 (6 bases). Trimming pared 6 bases from V and 1 base from J, leaving 13 bases between. The CDR3 is 15 residues long. In germline, CDR1 is MRHNA, CDR2 SNTAGT. The DNA of the CDR3 is TGTGCCAGCAGAACCGGGACATTCAGCAATCAGCCCCAGCATTTT. Encoded protein: CASRTGTFSNQPQHF.

The gene calls are TRBV29-1 and TRBJ2-7; D is possibly TRBD2 (6 bases). The germline gives CDR1 SQVTM, CDR2 ANQGSEA. V lost 3 bases to trimming and J lost 1 base, with 13 bases between them. The CDR3 covers 14 residues. CDR3 sequence (DNA): TGCAGCGTTGAGGAGGGGATAAAGTCCTACGAGCAGTACTTC. Translated: CSVEEGIKSYEQYF.

The rearrangement links TRBV6-6 to TRBJ2-3; tentatively, D is TRBD1 or TRBD2 (6 bases each). The CDR3 totals 15 residues. Germline CDR1 and CDR2: MNHNY and SVGAGI (reference sequence). Deletions cut 5 bases from V and 2 bases from J, with 14 bases between. As DNA, the CDR3 is TGTGCCAGCAGTCCCATCGGGGGCCTCACAGATACGCAGTATTTT. Residues: CASSPIGGLTDTQYF.

This chain uses TRBV7-2 with TRBJ1-3; TRBD1 might be the D (5 bases). CDR3 length equals 16 residues. The germline gives CDR1 SGHTA, CDR2 FQGNSA. The ends were cut back, 2 bases at V and 7 bases at J, with 18 bases in the middle. Written as DNA, the CDR3 is TGTGCCAGCAGCTTATTTACCGGGACGGGAGGGAACACCATATATTTT. Translating gives CASSLFTGTGGNTIYF.

This clone was recorded only once. The gene calls are TRBV7-2 and TRBJ2-1, with 8 bases that match TRBD2. CDR1 and CDR2 from the germline V gene are SGHTA and FQGNSA. The V segment lost 2 bases and the J segment 0 bases; nucleotides outside the gene matches: 3. This CDR3 has 16 residues. Here the CDR3 reads CASSLILAGSYNEQFF. DNA of the CDR3: TGTGCCAGCAGCTTAATTCTAGCGGGCTCCTACAATGAGCAGTTCTTC. The full variable domain, in which reference TRBV7-2 and TRBJ2-1 provide the parts outside the CDR3, is GAGVSQSPSNKVTEKGKDVELRCDPISGHTALYWYRQSLGQGLEFLIYFQGNSAPDKSGLPSDRFSAERTGGSVSTLTIQRTQQEDSAVYLCASSLILAGSYNEQFFGPGTRLTVL.

This chain uses TRBV11-2 with TRBJ2-5; 13 bases fit TRBD2. Trimming took 3 bases from V and 4 from J; bases not matched to a gene: 8. Germline V gene data show CDR1 as SGHAT and CDR2 as FQNNGV. This CDR3 spans 17 amino acids. CDR3 DNA: TGTGCCAGCAGCTTCCCAACTAGCGGGAGGGCCAGAGAGACCCAGTACTTC. Protein: CASSFPTSGRARETQYF.

The rearrangement uses TRBV27 and TRBJ2-7, with D possibly matching TRBD2 (5 bases). Trimming removed 6 bases from V and 6 bases from J, with 33 bases in between. Germline V gene sequence: CDR1 MNHEY, CDR2 SMNVEV (reference sequence). The CDR3 spans 19 residues. The DNA for the CDR3 is TGTGCCAGCAGCCCGAATGTCGGGGAAACGTCTCATGGACTCGGCGAGCAGTACTTC. As protein: CASSPNVGETSHGLGEQYF.

The chain recombines TRBV27 with TRBJ1-1, with D hard to call. Germline-derived CDR1 and CDR2 are MNHEY and SMNVEV (reference sequence). Between the trimmed V and J ends, which lost 5 bases and 0 bases, there was a span of 19 bases. This CDR3 has 17 amino acids. The CDR3 DNA sequence: TGTGCCAGCAGTCTTGGGAATTTTTTTAATATGAACACTGAAGCTTTCTTT. It codes for CASSLGNFFNMNTEAFF.

This chain joins TRBV2 and TRBJ2-1; TRBD2 matches at 9 bases. The CDR3 runs 16 residues. Germline-derived CDR1 and CDR2 are SNHLY and FYNNEI. After removal of 3 bases from V and 2 bases from J, the junction contained 5 bases not matched to a gene. The CDR3 spells CASSELSSGAYNEQFF. CDR3 DNA sequence: TGTGCCAGCAGTGAGCTTTCTAGCGGGGCCTACAATGAGCAGTTCTTC.

V usage is TRBV28 and J usage is TRBJ1-2; possible D gene TRBD1, 6 bases. Germline V CDR1 and CDR2: MDHEN, SYDVKM. The germline V and J ends were trimmed by 5 bases and 6 bases, with 13 bases remaining between them. The CDR3 covers 13 residues. CDR3 sequence: CASSPHRVDGYTF. DNA for the CDR3: TGTGCCAGCAGTCCCCACAGGGTTGATGGCTACACCTTC.

The rearrangement joins TRBV7-9 to TRBJ2-1; D might be TRBD1 (6 bases). V lost 4 bases and J 0 bases, leaving 16 bases between the germline ends. The length of the CDR3 is 17 residues. Germline CDR1 reads SEHNR; CDR2 reads FQNEAQ (reference sequence). For the CDR3, the DNA is TGTGCCAGCAGCTCTTACACAGGGAGATCCTCCTACAATGAGCAGTTCTTC. Translation gives CASSSYTGRSSYNEQFF.

This clone appeared a single time. The chain has TRBV6-1 and TRBJ2-7; the D gene is possibly TRBD1 (6 bases). V was cut by 5 bases and J by 2 bases, with 16 bases left in between. Germline V lookup: CDR1 MNHNS, CDR2 SASEGT. The CDR3 extends over 15 amino acids. CDR3 sequence: CASSPGDGSTYEQYF. DNA of the CDR3: TGTGCCAGCAGTCCAGGGGACGGCTCAACCTACGAGCAGTACTTC.

The chain couples TRBV7-8 to TRBJ2-5, with no clear D. CDR1 and CDR2 (germline): SGHVS, FQNEAQ. This CDR3 contains 15 residues. Deletions cut 1 base from V and 1 base from J, with 10 bases between. The CDR3 DNA reads TGTGCCAGCAGCTTAGGAGAAGGCGGCCAAGAGACCCAGTACTTC. It yields the protein CASSLGEGGQETQYF.

Note on this clone: At the DNA level, this CDR3 is encoded by other sequences in the same sample as well. CDR3 region: CASSVAGLSYNEQFF. CDR3 nucleotide sequence: TGTGCCAGCAGCGTAGCCGGGTTATCCTACAATGAGCAGTTCTTC. V usage is TRBV9 and J usage is TRBJ2-1; D gene ambiguous. Per the germline V gene, CDR1 is SGDLS and CDR2 is YYNGEE. The CDR3 extends over 15 amino acids. V lost 0 bases to trimming and J lost 1 base, with 8 bases between them.

The chain has TRBV9 and TRBJ2-2, with D uncertain. The germline V and J ends were trimmed by 8 bases and 2 bases, with 16 bases remaining between them. Per the germline V gene, CDR1 is SGDLS and CDR2 is YYNGEE. The CDR3 has 15 residues. The CDR3 region is CASAVEWRNTGELFF. In nucleotides, the CDR3 is TGTGCCAGTGCCGTTGAATGGAGAAACACCGGGGAGCTGTTTTTT. Supplemented by reference TRBV9 and TRBJ2-2, the full variable domain reads DSGVTQTPKHLITATGQRVTLRCSPRSGDLSVYWYQQSLDQGLQFLIQYYNGEERAKGNILERFSAQQFPDLHSELNLSSLELGDSALYFCASAVEWRNTGELFFGEGSRLTVL.

This clone came up once. The rearrangement uses TRBV27 and TRBJ2-7; D could derive from TRBD1 or TRBD2 (5 bases each). This CDR3 has 15 residues. The V gene's germline CDR1 is MNHEY and CDR2 SMNVEV (reference sequence). V lost 6 bases and J lost 3, with 18 bases in between. Here the CDR3 DNA reads TGTGCCAGCAGCCCCTTTCGAGGGACGGTCTACGAGCAGTACTTC. It specifies CASSPFRGTVYEQYF.

This rearrangement joins TRBV2 to TRBJ1-4; no clear D gene. The CDR3 length is 15 residues. Germline values: CDR1 SNHLY, CDR2 FYNNEI. V was shortened by 6 bases and J by 2 bases, with 13 bases between the two germline ends. The CDR3: CASREYRDTNEKLFF. The CDR3 nucleotides read TGTGCCAGCAGAGAATATCGGGATACTAATGAAAAACTGTTTTTT.

V and J are TRBV30 and TRBJ1-6; D is ambiguous. V lost 1 base to trimming and J lost 0 bases, with 7 bases between them. This CDR3 is built from 15 residues. The germline gives CDR1 GTSNPN, CDR2 SVGIG (reference sequence). The CDR3 nucleotides are TGTGCCTGGAGTGCCGAGGGCTCCTATAATTCACCCCTCCACTTT. This encodes CAWSAEGSYNSPLHF.

This sequence joins TRBV7-8 and TRBJ1-4, with a tentative D call TRBD1 (5 bases). Germline loops: CDR1 SGHVS, CDR2 FQNEAQ. The CDR3 is made up of 20 amino acids. The ends were cut back, 1 base at V and 3 bases at J, with 24 bases in the middle. For the CDR3, the DNA is TGTGCCAGCAGCTTAGATGTTAGGGGAACCCAGGGATTTGCTAATGAAAAACTGTTTTTT. It codes for CASSLDVRGTQGFANEKLFF.

The chain is built from TRBV20-1 and TRBJ1-1; perhaps TRBD1 as D (6 bases). CDR3 length equals 11 residues. CDR1 is DFQATT, CDR2 SNEGSKA, per germline (reference sequence). V shed 0 bases and J shed 11 bases, with 10 bases lying between them. The CDR3 nucleotides are TGCAGTGCTAGAGACCCGAGGGGGGCTTTCTTT. Protein sequence: CSARDPRGAFF.

The chain is built from TRBV14 and TRBJ2-1; 7 bases map to TRBD2. The V and J ends lost 2 bases and 4 bases, in that order; junction bases with no gene match: 14. Germline CDR1 and CDR2: SGHDN and FVKESK. CDR3 length: 18 amino acids. CDR3 in DNA: TGTGCCAGCAGCCAATCACTAGCGAACACGCCGAGATACAATGAGCAGTTCTTC. It is translated as CASSQSLANTPRYNEQFF. The complete variable domain, with remaining parts taken from reference TRBV14 and TRBJ2-1, reads EAGVTQFPSHSVIEKGQTVTLRCDPISGHDNLYWYRRVMGKEIKFLLHFVKESKQDESGMPNNRFLAERTGGTYSTLKVQPAELEDSGVYFCASSQSLANTPRYNEQFFGPGTRLTVL.